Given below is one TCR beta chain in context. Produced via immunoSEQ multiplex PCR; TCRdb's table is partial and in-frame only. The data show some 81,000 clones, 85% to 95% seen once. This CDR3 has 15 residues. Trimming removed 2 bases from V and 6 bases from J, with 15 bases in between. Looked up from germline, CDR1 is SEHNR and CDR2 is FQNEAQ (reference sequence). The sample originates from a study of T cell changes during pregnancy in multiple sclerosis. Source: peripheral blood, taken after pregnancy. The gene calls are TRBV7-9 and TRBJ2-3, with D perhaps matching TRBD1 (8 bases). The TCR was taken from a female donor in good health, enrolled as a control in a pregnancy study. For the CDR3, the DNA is TGTGCCAGCAGCTTATCACAGGGGGGGACCGATACGCAGTATTTT. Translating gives CASSLSQGGTDTQYF.